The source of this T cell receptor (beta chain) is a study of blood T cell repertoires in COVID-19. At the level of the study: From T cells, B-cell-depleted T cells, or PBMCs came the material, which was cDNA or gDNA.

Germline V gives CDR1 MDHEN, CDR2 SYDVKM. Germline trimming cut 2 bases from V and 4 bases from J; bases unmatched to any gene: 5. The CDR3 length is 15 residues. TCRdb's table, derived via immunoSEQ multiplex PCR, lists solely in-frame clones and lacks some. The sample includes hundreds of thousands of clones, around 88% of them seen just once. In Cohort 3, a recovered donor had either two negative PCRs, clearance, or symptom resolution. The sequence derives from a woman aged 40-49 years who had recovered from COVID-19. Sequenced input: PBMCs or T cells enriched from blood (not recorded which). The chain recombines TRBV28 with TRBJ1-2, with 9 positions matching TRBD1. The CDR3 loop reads CASSLRTGVIYGYTF. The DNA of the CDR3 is TGTGCCAGCAGTTTAAGGACAGGGGTTATCTATGGCTACACCTTC.